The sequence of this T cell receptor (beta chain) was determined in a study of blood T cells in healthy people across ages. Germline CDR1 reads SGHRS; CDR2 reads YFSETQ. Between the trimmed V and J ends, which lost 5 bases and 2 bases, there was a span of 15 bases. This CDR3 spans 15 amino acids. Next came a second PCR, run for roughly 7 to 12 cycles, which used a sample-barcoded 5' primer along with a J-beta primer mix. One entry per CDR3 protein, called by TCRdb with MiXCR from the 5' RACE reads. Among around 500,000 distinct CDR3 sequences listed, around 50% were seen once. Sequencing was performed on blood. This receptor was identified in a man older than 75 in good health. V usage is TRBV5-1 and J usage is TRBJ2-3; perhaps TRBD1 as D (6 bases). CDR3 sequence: CASSPRTGFTDTQYF. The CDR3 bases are TGCGCCAGCAGTCCACGAACAGGGTTCACAGATACGCAGTATTTT.